The text below deals with one TCR beta chain. The antigen is undetermined. TCRdb reprocessed the 5' RACE reads; each CDR3 protein has one entry and no DNA is given. The sample yields around 220,000 distinct CDR3 sequences, of which the top ten take up more than 7.5%. This sample is part of a study of monozygotic twins with inflammatory bowel disease. Findings of the study overall: Backing was not found for a single strong signal or clonotype associated with IBD.

The CDR3 runs 14 residues. Germline CDR1 SGHTA, CDR2 FQGNSA. Sequenced material: blood. The chain is built from TRBV7-2 and TRBJ2-7. This sequence originates from a human donor with ulcerative colitis or Crohn's disease, or a healthy co-twin of an affected twin (not recorded which). The CDR3 here is CASSLGGVKYEQYF.